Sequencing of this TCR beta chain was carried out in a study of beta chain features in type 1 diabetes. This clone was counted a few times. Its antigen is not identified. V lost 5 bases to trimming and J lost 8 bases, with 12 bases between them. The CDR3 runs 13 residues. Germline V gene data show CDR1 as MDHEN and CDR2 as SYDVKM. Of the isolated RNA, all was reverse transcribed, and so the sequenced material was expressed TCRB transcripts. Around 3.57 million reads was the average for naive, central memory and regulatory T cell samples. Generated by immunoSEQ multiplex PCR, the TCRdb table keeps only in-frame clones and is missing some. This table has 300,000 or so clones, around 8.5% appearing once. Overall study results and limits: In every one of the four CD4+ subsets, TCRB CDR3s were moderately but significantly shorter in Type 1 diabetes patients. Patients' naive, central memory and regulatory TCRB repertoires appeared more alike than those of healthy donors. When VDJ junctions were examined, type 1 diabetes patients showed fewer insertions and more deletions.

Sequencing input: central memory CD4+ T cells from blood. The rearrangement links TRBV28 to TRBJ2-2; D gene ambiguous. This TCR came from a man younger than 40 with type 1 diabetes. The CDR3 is CASSPPKWGELFF. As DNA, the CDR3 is TGTGCCAGCAGTCCTCCCAAGTGGGGGGAGCTGTTTTTT.